This T cell receptor (beta chain) is drawn from a study of blood T cell repertoires in COVID-19. Sequencing was performed with immunoSEQ multiplex PCR; in TCRdb, only in-frame clones are kept and a portion is missing. The sample carries about 300,000 clones, approximately 90% recorded once. A Seattle source enrolled patients during active infection and followed them longitudinally. Germline CDR1 reads KGHDR; CDR2 reads SFDVKD. The CDR3 totals 16 residues. With V trimmed by 4 bases and J by 4 bases, 9 bases remained unmatched. Input material: peripheral blood. The chain recombines TRBV24-1 with TRBJ2-7, with TRBD1 matching 10 bases. The TCR sequence derives from a young woman with COVID-19, enrolled during active disease. The DNA for the CDR3 is TGTGCCACCAGTGAACTACCGGGACAGGGGAGATACGAGCAGTACTTC. It translates to CATSELPGQGRYEQYF.